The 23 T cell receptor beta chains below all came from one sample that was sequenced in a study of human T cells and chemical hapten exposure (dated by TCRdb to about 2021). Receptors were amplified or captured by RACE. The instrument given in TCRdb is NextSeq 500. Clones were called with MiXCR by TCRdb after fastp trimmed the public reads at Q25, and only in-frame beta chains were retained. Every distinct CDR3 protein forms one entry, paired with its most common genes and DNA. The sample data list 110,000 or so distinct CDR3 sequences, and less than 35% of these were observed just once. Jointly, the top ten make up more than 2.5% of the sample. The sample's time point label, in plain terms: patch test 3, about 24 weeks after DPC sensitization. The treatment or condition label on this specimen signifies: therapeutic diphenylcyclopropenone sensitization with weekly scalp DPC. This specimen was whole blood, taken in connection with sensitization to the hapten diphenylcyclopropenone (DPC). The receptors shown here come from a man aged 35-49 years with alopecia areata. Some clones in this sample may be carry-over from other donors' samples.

CDR3 protein: CASSPLTGTVGYEQYF. The CDR3 nucleotides are TGTGCCAGCAGCCCCCTGACAGGCACGGTGGGCTACGAGCAGTACTTC. The chain links TRBV7-9 to TRBJ2-7; D might be TRBD1 (6 bases). In germline, CDR1 is SEHNR, CDR2 FQNEAQ (reference sequence). The V and J ends lost 5 bases and 3 bases respectively, with 20 bases between them. The CDR3 is made up of 16 amino acids.

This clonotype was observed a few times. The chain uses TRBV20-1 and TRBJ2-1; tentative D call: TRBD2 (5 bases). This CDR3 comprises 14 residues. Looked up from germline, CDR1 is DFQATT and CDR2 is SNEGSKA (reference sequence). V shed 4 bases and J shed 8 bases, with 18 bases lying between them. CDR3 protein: CSAMVPEQEDEQFF. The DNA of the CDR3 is TGCAGTGCTATGGTCCCGGAGCAGGAGGATGAGCAGTTCTTC.

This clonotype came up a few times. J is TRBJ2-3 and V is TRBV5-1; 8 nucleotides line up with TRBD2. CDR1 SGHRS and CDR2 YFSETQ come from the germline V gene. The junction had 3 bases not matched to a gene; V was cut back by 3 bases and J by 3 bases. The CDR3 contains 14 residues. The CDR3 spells CASSSQRGTDTQYF. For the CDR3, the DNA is TGCGCCAGCAGCTCACAGCGGGGGACAGATACGCAGTATTTT. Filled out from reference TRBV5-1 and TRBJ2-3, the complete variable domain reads KAGVTQTPRYLIKTRGQQVTLSCSPISGHRSVSWYQQTPGQGLQFLFEYFSETQRNKGNFPGRFSGRQFSNSRSEMNVSTLELGDSALYLCASSSQRGTDTQYFGPGTRLTVL.

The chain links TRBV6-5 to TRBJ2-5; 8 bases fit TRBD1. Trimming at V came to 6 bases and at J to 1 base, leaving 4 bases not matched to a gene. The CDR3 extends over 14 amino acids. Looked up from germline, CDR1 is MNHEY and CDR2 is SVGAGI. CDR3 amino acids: CASSNQGAQETQYF. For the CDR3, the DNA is TGTGCCAGCAGCAACCAGGGGGCCCAAGAGACCCAGTACTTC.

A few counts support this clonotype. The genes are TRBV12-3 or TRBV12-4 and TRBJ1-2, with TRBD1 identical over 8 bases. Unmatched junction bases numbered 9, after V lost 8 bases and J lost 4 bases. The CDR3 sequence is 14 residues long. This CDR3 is CASESGDRPYGYTF. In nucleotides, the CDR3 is TGTGCCAGCGAGTCAGGGGACAGGCCCTATGGCTACACCTTC.

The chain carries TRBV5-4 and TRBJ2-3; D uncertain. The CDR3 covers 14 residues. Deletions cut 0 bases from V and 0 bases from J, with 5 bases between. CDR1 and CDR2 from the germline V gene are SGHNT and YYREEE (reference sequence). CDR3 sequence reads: CASSLGGSTDTQYF. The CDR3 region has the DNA TGTGCCAGCAGCTTGGGCGGAAGCACAGATACGCAGTATTTT.

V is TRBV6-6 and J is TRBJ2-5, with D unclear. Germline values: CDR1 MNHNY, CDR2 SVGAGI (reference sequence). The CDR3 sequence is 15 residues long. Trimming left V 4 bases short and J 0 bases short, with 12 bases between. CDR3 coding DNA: TGTGCCAGCAGTTCTTCAAAAATGTACCAAGAGACCCAGTACTTC. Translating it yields CASSSSKMYQETQYF.

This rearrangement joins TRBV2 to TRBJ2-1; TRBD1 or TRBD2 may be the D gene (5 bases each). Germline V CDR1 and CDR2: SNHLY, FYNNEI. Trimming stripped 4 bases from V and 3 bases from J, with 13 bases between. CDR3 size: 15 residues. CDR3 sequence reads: CASSARDLLYNEQFF. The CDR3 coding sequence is TGTGCCAGCAGTGCCCGGGACCTACTCTACAATGAGCAGTTCTTC. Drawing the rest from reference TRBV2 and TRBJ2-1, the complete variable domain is EPEVTQTPSHQVTQMGQEVILRCVPISNHLYFYWYRQILGQKVEFLVSFYNNEISEKSEIFDDQFSVERPDGSNFTLKIRSTKLEDSAMYFCASSARDLLYNEQFFGPGTRLTVL.

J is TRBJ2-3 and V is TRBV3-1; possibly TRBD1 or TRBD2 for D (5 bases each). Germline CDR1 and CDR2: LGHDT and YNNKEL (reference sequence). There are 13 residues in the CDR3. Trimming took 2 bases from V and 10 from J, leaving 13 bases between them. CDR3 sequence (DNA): TGTGCCAGCAGCCAACCCGGGGCGGTCGCGCAGTATTTT. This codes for CASSQPGAVAQYF.

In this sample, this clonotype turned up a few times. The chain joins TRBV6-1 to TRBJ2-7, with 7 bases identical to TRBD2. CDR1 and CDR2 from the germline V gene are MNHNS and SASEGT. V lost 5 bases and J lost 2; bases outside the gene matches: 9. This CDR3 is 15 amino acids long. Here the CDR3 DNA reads TGTGCCAGCAGTAGTAGTGCTAGCGGAACCTACGAGCAGTACGTC. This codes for CASSSSASGTYEQYV.

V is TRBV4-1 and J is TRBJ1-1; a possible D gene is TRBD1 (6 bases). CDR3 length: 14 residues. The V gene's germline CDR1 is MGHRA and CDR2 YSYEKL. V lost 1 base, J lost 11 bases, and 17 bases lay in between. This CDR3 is CASSQVQGEKGAFF. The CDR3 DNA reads TGCGCCAGCAGCCAAGTACAGGGCGAAAAAGGGGCTTTCTTT.

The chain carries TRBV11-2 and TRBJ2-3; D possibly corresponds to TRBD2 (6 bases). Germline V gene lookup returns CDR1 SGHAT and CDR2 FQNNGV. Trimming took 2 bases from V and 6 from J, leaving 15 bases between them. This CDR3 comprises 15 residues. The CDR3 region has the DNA TGTGCCAGCAGCTTACGACTAGGAGCTATGGATACGCAGTATTTT. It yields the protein CASSLRLGAMDTQYF.

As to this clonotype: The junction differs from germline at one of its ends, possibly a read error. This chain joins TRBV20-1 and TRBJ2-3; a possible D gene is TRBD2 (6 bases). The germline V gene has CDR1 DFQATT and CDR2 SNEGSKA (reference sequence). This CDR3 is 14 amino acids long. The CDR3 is CSARGPAAGDTQYF. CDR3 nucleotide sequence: TGCAGTGCGAGAGGTCCAGCGGCGGGGGATACGCAGTATTTT.

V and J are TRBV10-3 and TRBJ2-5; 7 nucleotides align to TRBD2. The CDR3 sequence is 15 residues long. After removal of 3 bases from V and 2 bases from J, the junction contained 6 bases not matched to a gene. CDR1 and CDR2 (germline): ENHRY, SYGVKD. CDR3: CAISDRSGRQETQYF. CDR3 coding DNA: TGTGCCATCAGTGACCGTAGCGGGCGTCAAGAGACCCAGTACTTC.

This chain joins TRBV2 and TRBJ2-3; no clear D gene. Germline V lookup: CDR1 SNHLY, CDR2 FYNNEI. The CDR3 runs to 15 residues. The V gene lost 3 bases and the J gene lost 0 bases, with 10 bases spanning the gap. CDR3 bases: TGTGCCAGCAGTGATATTTCGACTAGCACAGATACGCAGTATTTT. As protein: CASSDISTSTDTQYF.

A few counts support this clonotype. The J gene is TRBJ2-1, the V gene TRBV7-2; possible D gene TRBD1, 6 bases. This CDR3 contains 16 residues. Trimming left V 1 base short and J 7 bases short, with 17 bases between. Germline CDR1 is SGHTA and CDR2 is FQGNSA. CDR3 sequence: CASSLETGSGVNEQFF. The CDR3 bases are TGTGCCAGCAGCTTAGAAACCGGGTCAGGGGTGAATGAGCAGTTCTTC.

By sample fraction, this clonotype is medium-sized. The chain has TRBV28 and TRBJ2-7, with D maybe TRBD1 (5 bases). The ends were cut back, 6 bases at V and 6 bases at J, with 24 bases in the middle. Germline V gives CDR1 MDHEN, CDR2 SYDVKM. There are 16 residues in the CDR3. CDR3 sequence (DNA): TGTGCCAGCAGCTTGGGGCTCGGTAAAGTAGGTACCGAGCAGTACTTC. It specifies CASSLGLGKVGTEQYF.

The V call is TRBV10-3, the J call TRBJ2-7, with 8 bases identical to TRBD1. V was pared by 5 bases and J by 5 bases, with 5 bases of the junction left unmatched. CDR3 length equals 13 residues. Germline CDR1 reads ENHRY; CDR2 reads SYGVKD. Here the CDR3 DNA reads TGTGCCATCAGTACGACAGGGGCGGACGAGCAGTACGTC. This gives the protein CAISTTGADEQYV.

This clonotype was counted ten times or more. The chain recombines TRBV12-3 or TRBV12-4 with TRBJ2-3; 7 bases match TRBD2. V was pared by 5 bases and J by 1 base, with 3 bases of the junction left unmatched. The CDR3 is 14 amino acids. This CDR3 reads CASSPSGRTDTQYF. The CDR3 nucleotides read TGTGCCAGCAGTCCTAGCGGCCGCACAGATACGCAGTATTTT.

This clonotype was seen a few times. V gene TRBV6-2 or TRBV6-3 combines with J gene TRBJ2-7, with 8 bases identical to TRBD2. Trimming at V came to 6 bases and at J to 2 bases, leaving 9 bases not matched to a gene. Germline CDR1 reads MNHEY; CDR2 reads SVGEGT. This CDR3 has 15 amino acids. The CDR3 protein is CASSSAGGVAYEQYF. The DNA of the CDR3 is TGTGCCAGCAGCTCCGCCGGGGGGGTAGCCTACGAGCAGTACTTC.

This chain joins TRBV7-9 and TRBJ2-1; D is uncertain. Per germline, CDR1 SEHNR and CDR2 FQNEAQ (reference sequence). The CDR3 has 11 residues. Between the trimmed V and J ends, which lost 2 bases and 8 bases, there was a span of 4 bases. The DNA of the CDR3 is TGTGCCAGCAGCTTAAGTGATGAGCAGTTCTTC. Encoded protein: CASSLSDEQFF.

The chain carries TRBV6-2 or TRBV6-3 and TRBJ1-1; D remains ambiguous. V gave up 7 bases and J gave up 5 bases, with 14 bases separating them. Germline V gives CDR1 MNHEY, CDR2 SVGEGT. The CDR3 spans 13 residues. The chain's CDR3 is CASIEVYGTEAFF. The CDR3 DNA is TGTGCCAGCATCGAGGTCTATGGGACTGAAGCTTTCTTT.

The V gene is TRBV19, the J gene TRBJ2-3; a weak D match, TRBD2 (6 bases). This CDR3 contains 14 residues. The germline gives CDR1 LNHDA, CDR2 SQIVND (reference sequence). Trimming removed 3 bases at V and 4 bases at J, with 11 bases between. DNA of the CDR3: TGTGCCAGTAGTATTTACGGGAGTCCAGATACGCAGTATTTT. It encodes CASSIYGSPDTQYF.